These T cell receptor beta chains were read from a single sample in a study of T cells in Graves' hyperthyroidism and ophthalmopathy. From the multiplex PCR reads, TCRdb called clonotypes with MiXCR, one entry per CDR3 protein. The top ten hold 20% to 25% of the sample, which has around 380,000 distinct CDR3 sequences, approximately 13% seen once. Sequenced material: blood. These TCRs come from a man under 40 with Graves' hyperthyroidism that later progressed to Graves' ophthalmopathy. CDR3s include the opening cysteine and the closing phenylalanine or tryptophan. The order of the fields is V gene, D gene, clone size, CDR3 length, J gene, CDR3 protein, CDR3 DNA. A D gene is named only where the DNA matches it firmly. Clone sizes are given selectively: once, few, many, or a class where the clone is expanded.

TRBV9	NA	few	16	TRBJ2-3	CASSVETGAATDTQYF	TGTGCCAGCAGCGTAGAGACGGGGGCGGCCACAGATACGCAGTATTTT
TRBV7-2	TRBD1	many	17	TRBJ1-2	CASSPSAGQGAIYGYTF	TGTGCCAGCAGCCCGAGTGCCGGACAGGGGGCTATCTATGGCTACACCTTC
TRBV18	TRBD1	NA	14	TRBJ1-2	CASSPSTGNYGYTF	TGTGCCAGCTCACCATCGACAGGGAACTATGGCTACACCTTC
TRBV20-1	NA	many	13	TRBJ2-7	CSAREGLTYEQYF	TGCAGTGCTAGAGAGGGGCTGACCTACGAGCAGTACTTC
TRBV20-1	TRBD1	many	15	TRBJ1-1	CSARDWEGAGTEAFF	TGCAGTGCTAGAGATTGGGAGGGGGCGGGAACTGAAGCTTTCTTT
TRBV4-1	NA	few	14	TRBJ1-5	CASSQVTGYQPQHF	TGCGCCAGCAGCCAAGTAACAGGGTATCAGCCCCAGCATTTT
TRBV11-3	NA	NA	17	TRBJ1-1	CASSLDHYRRLNTEAFF	TGTGCCAGCAGCTTAGATCACTACCGTCGTCTGAACACTGAAGCTTTCTTT
TRBV7-9	TRBD1	many	18	TRBJ1-1	CASSTPGQGALRNTEAFF	TGTGCCAGCAGCACTCCGGGACAGGGGGCTTTGAGAAACACTGAAGCTTTCTTT
TRBV20-1	TRBD1	few	13	TRBJ1-2	CSAGRPGGRGYTF	TGCAGTGCTGGTAGACCAGGGGGCCGAGGCTACACCTTC
TRBV12-3/TRBV12-4	NA	many	13	TRBJ1-5	CASSPRWGQPQHF	TGTGCCAGCAGCCCTAGGTGGGGTCAGCCCCAGCATTTT
TRBV28	TRBD1	many	15	TRBJ1-1	CASSLWGTVKTEAFF	TGTGCCAGCAGTTTATGGGGGACAGTGAAAACTGAAGCTTTCTTT
TRBV2	NA	many	14	TRBJ1-3	CASSVTGTGNTIYF	TGTGCCAGCAGTGTCACAGGGACTGGAAACACCATATATTTT
TRBV5-1	NA	NA	13	TRBJ2-5	CASSAGRRETQYF	TGCGCCAGCAGCGCCGGCCGGAGAGAGACCCAGTACTTC
TRBV7-9	TRBD1	many	14	TRBJ1-4	CASSLAGTGEKLFF	TGTGCCAGCAGCTTAGCGGGGACAGGCGAAAAACTGTTTTTT
TRBV28	TRBD1	many	14	TRBJ2-7	CASSLKQGAGEQYF	TGTGCCAGCAGTTTAAAACAGGGGGCCGGCGAGCAGTACTTC
TRBV20-1	NA	few	12	TRBJ1-1	CSARRRSAEAFF	TGCAGTGCTAGACGAAGGTCCGCTGAAGCTTTCTTT
TRBV10-3	NA	few	14	TRBJ1-5	CAISELGGSQPQHF	TGTGCCATCAGTGAGCTAGGTGGGAGTCAGCCCCAGCATTTT
TRBV7-9	TRBD2	NA	14	TRBJ2-7	CASSPTGTSSEQYF	TGTGCCAGCAGCCCAACTGGGACTAGCAGCGAGCAGTACTTC
TRBV6-1	NA	many	12	TRBJ2-7	CASSSRSGEQYF	TGTGCCAGCAGTTCTAGAAGTGGCGAGCAGTACTTC
TRBV12-3/TRBV12-4	NA	NA	15	TRBJ2-7	CASRRDIPGSYEQYF	TGTGCCAGCAGACGGGACATCCCGGGTTCCTACGAGCAGTACTTC
TRBV13	TRBD2	NA	19	TRBJ2-1	CASLRGGTSGVSSYNEQFF	TGTGCCAGCCTGAGGGGTGGGACTAGCGGGGTCAGCTCCTACAATGAGCAGTTCTTC
TRBV5-1	NA	NA	16	TRBJ1-1	CASSLAGVEVNTEAFF	TGCGCCAGCAGCTTGGCAGGGGTTGAAGTGAACACTGAAGCTTTCTTT
TRBV20-1	NA	few	15	TRBJ2-1	CSAPWTASSYNEQFF	TGCAGTGCTCCTTGGACGGCGAGCTCCTACAATGAGCAGTTCTTC
TRBV12-3/TRBV12-4	NA	many	12	TRBJ2-7	CASSPSTYEQYF	TGTGCCAGCAGCCCATCGACCTACGAGCAGTACTTC
TRBV11-2	NA	NA	13	TRBJ2-7	CANSLAREYEQYF	TGTGCCAACAGCTTAGCTAGGGAATACGAGCAGTACTTC
TRBV11-2	NA	many	16	TRBJ2-3	CASSLIVRGSTDTQYF	TGTGCCAGCAGCTTAATCGTGAGGGGTAGCACAGATACGCAGTATTTT
TRBV2	TRBD1	many	14	TRBJ1-5	CASRWGTDNQPQHF	TGTGCCAGCAGGTGGGGGACAGATAATCAGCCCCAGCATTTT
TRBV20-1	TRBD1	many	14	TRBJ2-5	CSAGTGLGRETQYF	TGCAGTGCTGGGACAGGTTTGGGGAGGGAGACCCAGTACTTC
TRBV5-1	NA	NA	18	TRBJ2-1	CASSLAEIGELSYNEQFF	TGCGCCAGCAGCTTGGCCGAAATCGGGGAACTTTCCTACAATGAGCAGTTCTTC
TRBV9	TRBD1	few	14	TRBJ1-4	CASSAQGAREKLFF	TGTGCCAGCAGCGCACAGGGGGCAAGGGAAAAACTGTTTTTT
TRBV7-9	NA	many	14	TRBJ2-2	CASSSARGAGELFF	TGTGCCAGCAGCTCGGCGAGGGGCGCCGGGGAGCTGTTTTTT
TRBV2	NA	NA	17	TRBJ1-3	CASSEKGVYSSGNTIYF	TGTGCCAGCAGTGAAAAGGGAGTCTACTCCTCTGGAAACACCATATATTTT
TRBV12-3/TRBV12-4	TRBD2	many	13	TRBJ2-7	CASSWDWGGEQYF	TGTGCCAGCAGTTGGGACTGGGGAGGGGAGCAGTACTTC